Listed below are T cell receptor beta chains from one sample, sequenced in a study of long-term antiretroviral therapy in people with HIV. Using immunoSEQ multiplex PCR, the repertoire was profiled, and TCRdb retains in-frame clones only, with some absent. The table has approximately 35,000 clones, about 93% seen once; the top ten hold 3.7%. Sample: unsorted PBMCs, taken about 5.1 years after starting antiretroviral therapy. The receptors were gathered from a woman aged 45-65 years with HIV. CDR3s include the opening cysteine and the closing phenylalanine or tryptophan. The order of the fields is V gene, J gene, CDR3 protein.

v_gene: TRBV15; j_gene: TRBJ1-5; CDR3aa: CATSRGGGQGNQPQHF
v_gene: TRBV5-1; j_gene: TRBJ2-5; CDR3aa: CASNSGREGLVQETQYF
v_gene: TRBV5-5; j_gene: TRBJ1-2; CDR3aa: CASSLRRTGNTANYGYTF
v_gene: TRBV6-6; j_gene: TRBJ2-5; CDR3aa: CASSYSGGQETQYF
v_gene: TRBV30; j_gene: TRBJ2-7; CDR3aa: CAWTGGTGVLYEQYF
v_gene: TRBV5-4; j_gene: TRBJ1-5; CDR3aa: CASSLGTGGNQPQHF
v_gene: TRBV19; j_gene: TRBJ1-2; CDR3aa: CASSPRGTSDGYTF
v_gene: TRBV6-5; j_gene: TRBJ2-7; CDR3aa: CASSETGTYEQYF
v_gene: TRBV4-2; j_gene: TRBJ2-1; CDR3aa: CASSQEGSGGARYEQFF
v_gene: TRBV5-6; j_gene: TRBJ1-2; CDR3aa: CASSLDINYGYTF
v_gene: TRBV27; j_gene: TRBJ1-2; CDR3aa: CASSPRGDRGYTF
v_gene: TRBV7-2; j_gene: TRBJ2-1; CDR3aa: CASSPKHNEQFF
v_gene: TRBV19; j_gene: TRBJ1-6; CDR3aa: CASSIITSSYNSPLHF
v_gene: TRBV7-8; j_gene: TRBJ1-6; CDR3aa: CASSYRGPNSPLHF
v_gene: TRBV7-6; j_gene: TRBJ2-3; CDR3aa: CASSYTQAGSLPGSTDTQYF
v_gene: TRBV9; j_gene: TRBJ2-5; CDR3aa: CASSPRPGQETQYF
v_gene: TRBV6-1; j_gene: TRBJ2-7; CDR3aa: CASSESDMLLYEQYF
v_gene: TRBV7-2; j_gene: TRBJ2-5; CDR3aa: CASSKHGQGQETQYF
v_gene: TRBV20-1; j_gene: TRBJ2-3; CDR3aa: CSARIADTQYF
v_gene: TRBV6-5; j_gene: TRBJ1-6; CDR3aa: CASRRTAYNSPLHF
v_gene: TRBV5-1; j_gene: TRBJ2-7; CDR3aa: CASSLYGDEQYF
v_gene: TRBV6-1; j_gene: TRBJ1-1; CDR3aa: CASSVQAGGAEAFF
v_gene: TRBV5-1; j_gene: TRBJ2-7; CDR3aa: CASSFLPGGDGARTYEQYF
v_gene: TRBV5-1; j_gene: TRBJ2-7; CDR3aa: CASSLPHPLAGGYEQYF
v_gene: TRBV5-1; j_gene: TRBJ2-2; CDR3aa: CASRPSGGLNTGELFF
v_gene: TRBV25-1; j_gene: TRBJ2-7; CDR3aa: CASSSTSGRSYEQYF
v_gene: TRBV6-5; j_gene: TRBJ2-1; CDR3aa: CASSKGLSHNEQFF
v_gene: TRBV6-1; j_gene: TRBJ1-6; CDR3aa: CASSEAGTDNSPLHF
v_gene: TRBV27; j_gene: TRBJ2-4; CDR3aa: CASSLSYGLAKNIQYF
v_gene: TRBV5-1; j_gene: TRBJ2-2; CDR3aa: CASSPFGTGELFF
v_gene: TRBV2; j_gene: TRBJ2-5; CDR3aa: CASRAQGETQYF
v_gene: TRBV6-1; j_gene: TRBJ1-1; CDR3aa: CASSESPGTGYTTTEAFF
v_gene: TRBV11-3; j_gene: TRBJ2-7; CDR3aa: CASSLGTGLTYEQYF
v_gene: TRBV9; j_gene: TRBJ2-7; CDR3aa: CASSGGFSSYEQYF
v_gene: TRBV5-6; j_gene: TRBJ1-1; CDR3aa: CASSLWAGKGTEAFF
v_gene: TRBV10-3; j_gene: TRBJ2-2; CDR3aa: CATRLAGERTGELFF
v_gene: TRBV25-1; j_gene: TRBJ2-5; CDR3aa: CASSESASAQETQYF
v_gene: TRBV13; j_gene: TRBJ2-1; CDR3aa: CASSSNGGYYNEQFF
v_gene: TRBV18; j_gene: TRBJ2-5; CDR3aa: CASSPEWTGTSETQYF
v_gene: TRBV5-1; j_gene: TRBJ1-2; CDR3aa: CASSLDTGSSYYGYTF
v_gene: TRBV30; j_gene: TRBJ2-5; CDR3aa: CAWSVGETQYF
v_gene: TRBV7-3; j_gene: TRBJ2-3; CDR3aa: CASSLLGSTDTQYF
v_gene: TRBV23-1; j_gene: TRBJ2-7; CDR3aa: CASSQSRGHEQYF
v_gene: TRBV7-6; j_gene: TRBJ1-1; CDR3aa: CASSPPKYGGTEAFF
v_gene: TRBV6-6; j_gene: TRBJ1-4; CDR3aa: CASSYDGNEKLFF
v_gene: TRBV7-7; j_gene: TRBJ2-5; CDR3aa: CASSLGSRWTAGETQYF
v_gene: TRBV9; j_gene: TRBJ1-3; CDR3aa: CASSAGTLGSGNTIYF
v_gene: TRBV9; j_gene: TRBJ2-1; CDR3aa: CASSVAWAEAYNEQFF
v_gene: TRBV7-6; j_gene: TRBJ1-1; CDR3aa: CASSLASGGRGTEAFF
v_gene: TRBV6-5; j_gene: TRBJ1-6; CDR3aa: CASSYGGILSPLHF
v_gene: TRBV4-1; j_gene: TRBJ1-6; CDR3aa: CASSQGNYSPLHF
v_gene: TRBV2; j_gene: TRBJ2-1; CDR3aa: CASSPGQGVVDEQFF
v_gene: TRBV5-1; j_gene: TRBJ1-1; CDR3aa: CASSLGVRGLATEAFF
v_gene: TRBV19; j_gene: TRBJ2-7; CDR3aa: CASRRGRSDEQYF
v_gene: TRBV20-1; j_gene: TRBJ2-3; CDR3aa: CSGGTDTQYF
v_gene: TRBV30; j_gene: TRBJ1-6; CDR3aa: CAWTSGRINSPLHF
v_gene: TRBV10-3; j_gene: TRBJ2-2; CDR3aa: CAIGPERGGTGELFF
v_gene: TRBV4-2; j_gene: TRBJ2-6; CDR3aa: CASSLPSGANVLTF